The 26 T cell receptor beta chains below all came from one sample that was sequenced in a study of shared clonotypes between healthy human individuals. The method was immunoSEQ multiplex PCR; TCRdb's version includes in-frame clones alone and lacks a portion of them. Seen here are 550,000 to 850,000 clones, less than 85% observed once, and the top ten hold under 2%. Sequenced material: memory CD4+ T cells sorted from blood. Described subset: CD45RA-negative fraction. The receptors shown here come from a woman aged 25 to 39 in good health.

The rearrangement joins TRBV2 to TRBJ1-4, with unresolved D. This CDR3 spans 13 amino acids. The germline V and J ends were trimmed by 6 bases and 4 bases, with 9 bases remaining between them. Germline-derived CDR1 and CDR2 are SNHLY and FYNNEI. Here the CDR3 reads CASRLVFNEKLFF. For the CDR3, the DNA is TGTGCCAGCAGACTGGTTTTTAATGAAAAACTGTTTTTT.

This rearrangement joins TRBV15 to TRBJ1-1; D is possibly TRBD1 (6 bases). Trimming cost V 0 bases and J 10 bases, with 9 bases left between them. The germline CDR1 and CDR2 sequences are LNHNV and YYDKDF (reference sequence). The CDR3 covers 12 residues. Here the CDR3 DNA reads TGTGCCACCAGCAGAGATGGCAGGGGAGCTTTCTTT. It specifies CATSRDGRGAFF. Variable domain in full (rest from reference TRBV15 and TRBJ1-1): DAMVIQNPRYQVTQFGKPVTLSCSQTLNHNVMYWYQQKSSQAPKLLFHYYDKDFNNEADTPDNFQSRRPNTSFCFLDIRSPGLGDTAMYLCATSRDGRGAFFGQGTRLTVV.

This clone was counted a few times. The chain recombines TRBV11-2 with TRBJ2-2, with 14 nucleotides matching TRBD2. The CDR3 spans 17 residues. Looked up from germline, CDR1 is SGHAT and CDR2 is FQNNGV. V was clipped by 5 bases and J by 4 bases; unmatched bases: 6. The DNA for the CDR3 is TGTGCCAGCAGCCCCCGACTAGCGGGAGGGTCCACCGGGGAGCTGTTTTTT. It yields the protein CASSPRLAGGSTGELFF.

The genes are TRBV7-9 and TRBJ1-4; the D is unclear. The CDR3 has 13 residues. Germline V lookup: CDR1 SEHNR, CDR2 FQNEAQ (reference sequence). V lost 1 base, J lost 4 bases, and 4 bases lay in between. The CDR3 DNA reads TGTGCCAGCAGCTTAGAGGGTAATGAAAAACTGTTTTTT. It specifies CASSLEGNEKLFF.

The chain joins TRBV12-5 to TRBJ2-1, with TRBD2 identical over 8 bases. The germline gives CDR1 LGHNT, CDR2 FRNRAP. CDR3 length: 15 residues. Trimming removed 4 bases from V and 9 bases from J; junction bases left unmatched: 11. The CDR3 loop is CASGWEAGLAGEQFF. The CDR3 nucleotides read TGTGCTAGTGGTTGGGAGGCCGGACTAGCCGGTGAGCAGTTCTTC.

The chain couples TRBV20-1 to TRBJ2-1; D remains ambiguous. Trimming cost V 2 bases and J 10 bases, with 6 bases left between them. The length of the CDR3 is 10 residues. Germline V lookup: CDR1 DFQATT, CDR2 SNEGSKA (reference sequence). The CDR3 reads CSARRREQFF. CDR3 coding DNA: TGCAGTGCTAGACGCCGCGAGCAGTTCTTC.

The CDR3 nucleotides read TGTGCCAGCTTTAATGGCAGCTTAAATGAAAAACTGTTTTTT. This encodes CASFNGSLNEKLFF. The chain combines TRBV27 with TRBJ1-4; D call uncertain. The CDR3 spans 14 residues. V lost 8 bases and J lost 5, with 15 bases in between. Germline assignment: CDR1 MNHEY and CDR2 SMNVEV (reference sequence). Full variable domain (outside the CDR3, taken from reference TRBV27 and TRBJ1-4): EAQVTQNPRYLITVTGKKLTVTCSQNMNHEYMSWYRQDPGLGLRQIYYSMNVEVTDKGDVPEGYKVSRKEKRNFPLILESPSPNQTSLYFCASFNGSLNEKLFFGSGTQLSVL.

The V and J genes are TRBV28 and TRBJ1-1; D not resolved. CDR3 length: 12 residues. V shed 6 bases and J shed 8 bases, with 13 bases lying between them. Germline V gene lookup returns CDR1 MDHEN and CDR2 SYDVKM. As DNA, the CDR3 is TGTGCCAGCAGCACCGGAGCGCCAGAAGCTTTCTTT. It specifies CASSTGAPEAFF. The full variable domain, in which reference TRBV28 and TRBJ1-1 provide the parts outside the CDR3, is DVKVTQSSRYLVKRTGEKVFLECVQDMDHENMFWYRQDPGLGLRLIYFSYDVKMKEKGDIPEGYSVSREKKERFSLILESASTNQTSMYLCASSTGAPEAFFGQGTRLTVV.

J is TRBJ1-4 and V is TRBV28; D is unclear. The length of the CDR3 is 14 residues. V was trimmed by 8 bases and J by 2 bases, leaving 12 bases between them. The germline CDR1 and CDR2 sequences are MDHEN and SYDVKM. The CDR3 nucleotides read TGTGCCAGCGGAGGTTTTGGCACTAATGAAAAACTGTTTTTT. It encodes CASGGFGTNEKLFF.

This sequence joins TRBV30 and TRBJ2-5; D gene ambiguous. This CDR3 is 13 amino acids long. V gave up 7 bases and J gave up 1 base, with 13 bases separating them. In germline, CDR1 is GTSNPN, CDR2 SVGIG (reference sequence). The CDR3: CAFTTDPQETQYF. The DNA of the CDR3 is TGTGCCTTCACGACTGACCCCCAAGAGACCCAGTACTTC.

This clone has more than one count but fewer than ten. This chain uses TRBV19 with TRBJ2-7; no clear D gene. In germline, CDR1 is LNHDA, CDR2 SQIVND (reference sequence). The V end lost 7 bases, the J end lost 0 bases, and 13 bases lay between the germline ends. The CDR3 is 14 residues long. The CDR3 nucleotides are TGTGCCAGTAAGTCGGGCTGGGCCTCCTACGAGCAGTACTTC. It yields the protein CASKSGWASYEQYF.

This chain connects TRBV18 to TRBJ2-7; D remains ambiguous. This CDR3 is built from 12 residues. The germline gives CDR1 KGHSH, CDR2 LQKENI. Trimming removed 2 bases from V and 3 bases from J, with 5 bases in between. CDR3 coding DNA: TGTGCCAGCTCACCAGGGTTCTACGAGCAGTACTTC. Its protein is CASSPGFYEQYF.

The chain couples TRBV2 to TRBJ2-5, with TRBD2 matching 7 bases. Germline CDR1 is SNHLY and CDR2 is FYNNEI. CDR3 length: 15 amino acids. Trimming at V came to 3 bases and at J to 0 bases, leaving 4 bases not matched to a gene. The CDR3 is CASSEASGYQETQYF. DNA of the CDR3: TGTGCCAGCAGTGAGGCTAGCGGCTACCAAGAGACCCAGTACTTC.

This chain links TRBV9 with TRBJ2-6, with unresolved D. V lost 6 bases to trimming and J lost 5 bases, with 15 bases between them. Germline-derived CDR1 and CDR2 are SGDLS and YYNGEE. The length of the CDR3 is 15 residues. In nucleotides, the CDR3 is TGTGCCAGCAAACTCAAACAAAGTCGGGCCAACGTCCTGACTTTC. This sequence encodes CASKLKQSRANVLTF.

The V gene is TRBV4-1, the J gene TRBJ2-1; D is tentatively TRBD1 or TRBD2 (5 bases each). Germline assignment: CDR1 MGHRA and CDR2 YSYEKL. V was cut by 6 bases and J by 9 bases, with 12 bases left in between. The CDR3 is made up of 12 amino acids. The CDR3 region has the DNA TGCGCCAGCAGAGGGACCTGGGGTGAGCAGTTCTTC. This encodes CASRGTWGEQFF.

The chain joins TRBV4-2 to TRBJ2-2, with D possibly TRBD1 on 5 matching bases. Trimming cost V 4 bases and J 2 bases, with 14 bases left between them. This CDR3 is 16 amino acids long. Germline values: CDR1 LGHNA, CDR2 YNFKEQ. The CDR3 reads CASSPQGLDNTGELFF. CDR3 bases: TGTGCCAGCAGCCCCCAGGGATTAGACAACACCGGGGAGCTGTTTTTT.

The V call is TRBV19, the J call TRBJ1-1; 8 nucleotides agree with TRBD1. Unmatched junction bases numbered 9, after V lost 3 bases and J lost 3 bases. This CDR3 contains 16 residues. CDR1 is LNHDA and CDR2 is SQIVND in the germline V gene (reference sequence). The DNA of the CDR3 is TGTGCCAGTAGTATTAAATCGGGGACAGGATACACTGAAGCTTTCTTT. Its protein product is CASSIKSGTGYTEAFF.

The V and J genes are TRBV7-2 and TRBJ2-5; 7 nucleotides line up with TRBD2. The length of the CDR3 is 16 residues. Germline values: CDR1 SGHTA, CDR2 FQGNSA. Trimming cost V 8 bases and J 2 bases; bases outside gene matches: 14. Here the CDR3 DNA reads TGTGCCAGCCGCAATCCGGGAGGCGGCACACAAGAGACCCAGTACTTC. This sequence encodes CASRNPGGGTQETQYF.

The V gene is TRBV27, the J gene TRBJ2-7; the D gene is possibly TRBD2 (5 bases). From germline, CDR1 is MNHEY and CDR2 SMNVEV (reference sequence). The CDR3 sequence is 11 residues long. Trimming stripped 6 bases from V and 3 bases from J, with 6 bases between. CDR3 loop: CASSDYYEQYF. The CDR3, as DNA: TGTGCCAGCAGCGACTACTACGAGCAGTACTTC.

This clone has ten or more counts. The chain employs TRBV5-1 and TRBJ2-3; TRBD2 is a possible D gene (5 bases). The CDR3 has 14 residues. The V end was cut by 4 bases, the J end by 1 base, with 10 bases between. In germline, CDR1 is SGHRS, CDR2 YFSETQ. CDR3 region: CASSLWTGTDTQYF. As DNA, the CDR3 is TGCGCCAGCAGCCTTTGGACTGGCACAGATACGCAGTATTTT.

V is TRBV10-3 and J is TRBJ1-1; a possible D gene is TRBD1 (5 bases). The V end lost 3 bases, the J end lost 2 bases, and 13 bases lay between the germline ends. Germline lookup yields CDR1 ENHRY and CDR2 SYGVKD. The CDR3 length is 15 residues. The chain's CDR3 is CAISDPGRENTEAFF. The CDR3 DNA sequence: TGTGCCATCAGTGACCCGGGACGTGAAAACACTGAAGCTTTCTTT.

The chain carries TRBV27 and TRBJ1-2; D may be TRBD1 (6 bases). CDR1 and CDR2 (germline): MNHEY, SMNVEV (reference sequence). The CDR3 extends over 14 amino acids. Trimming stripped 2 bases from V and 4 bases from J, with 11 bases between. The CDR3 region has the DNA TGTGCCAGCAGTTTAGGAGCAGGGGTCTATGGCTACACCTTC. This sequence encodes CASSLGAGVYGYTF.

The chain employs TRBV4-1 and TRBJ2-7; D perhaps matches TRBD2 (6 bases). V shed 8 bases and J shed 3 bases, with 17 bases lying between them. Per germline, CDR1 MGHRA and CDR2 YSYEKL. The length of the CDR3 is 14 residues. In DNA form, the CDR3 reads TGCGCCAGCCACCAAGGCGGGAACTACTACGAGCAGTACTTC. It is translated as CASHQGGNYYEQYF.

V usage is TRBV11-2 and J usage is TRBJ2-1; 7 bases are a match to TRBD2. This CDR3 is 15 amino acids long. Germline V gene data show CDR1 as SGHAT and CDR2 as FQNNGV. The trim removed 1 base at V and 7 bases at J, leaving 7 bases unmatched. The DNA for the CDR3 is TGTGCCAGCAGCTTAGTTCGGGCGGGAGAAAATGAGCAGTTCTTC. Protein sequence: CASSLVRAGENEQFF.

V and J are TRBV6-4 and TRBJ2-2; D unresolved. Trimming removed 2 bases at V and 2 bases at J, with 3 bases between. The V gene's germline CDR1 is MRHNA and CDR2 SNTAGT. The CDR3 loop spans 13 amino acids. The CDR3 is CASSDKNTGELFF. The CDR3 coding sequence is TGTGCCAGCAGTGACAAAAACACCGGGGAGCTGTTTTTT.

This clone was recorded only once. The chain employs TRBV7-6 and TRBJ1-5; TRBD1 aligns across 8 bases. The ends lost 5 bases at V and 4 bases at J; junction bases unmatched: 4. Germline CDR1 is SGHVS and CDR2 is FNYEAQ. CDR3 size: 14 residues. The CDR3: CASSVQGGNQPQHF. The CDR3 region has the DNA TGTGCCAGCAGCGTACAGGGGGGAAATCAGCCCCAGCATTTT.